Presented here are 30 T cell receptor beta chains from one specimen sequenced in a study of cytomegalovirus exposure and HLA in healthy donors. The PCR ran on 60 Vbeta and 13 Jbeta primers. Profiled with immunoSEQ multiplex PCR; TCRdb holds only in-frame clones, not every one. The sample consists of 150,000 to 200,000 clones, around four fifths of them appearing once. The sequenced sample consisted of PBMCs. The receptors were gathered from a woman in her 50s in good health and CMV-seronegative.

The J gene is TRBJ1-2, the V gene TRBV9, with a tentative D call TRBD1 (5 bases). V shed 3 bases and J shed 4 bases, with 16 bases lying between them. Germline V gene lookup returns CDR1 SGDLS and CDR2 YYNGEE. CDR3 length equals 15 residues. The CDR3 loop is CASSAHSGAPYGYTF. CDR3 sequence (DNA): TGTGCCAGCAGCGCTCACAGTGGGGCCCCCTATGGCTACACCTTC.

The chain has TRBV5-5 and TRBJ2-7; D is ambiguous. Germline CDR1 reads SGHKS; CDR2 reads YYEKEE (reference sequence). The V end lost 0 bases, the J end lost 1 base, and 14 bases lay between the germline ends. CDR3 length: 16 amino acids. Written as DNA, the CDR3 is TGTGCCAGCAGCTTGGTGAGAGCCCACGTGTCCTACGAGCAGTACTTC. It codes for CASSLVRAHVSYEQYF.

This clone was counted once. The chain employs TRBV7-9 and TRBJ2-5, with no clear D. Germline V gives CDR1 SEHNR, CDR2 FQNEAQ (reference sequence). The CDR3 sequence is 14 residues long. The ends were cut back, 1 base at V and 1 base at J, with 7 bases in the middle. This CDR3 is CASSLDWAQETQYF. CDR3 nucleotides: TGTGCCAGCAGCTTAGACTGGGCCCAAGAGACCCAGTACTTC. The entire variable domain, with the rest obtained from reference TRBV7-9 and TRBJ2-5, is as follows: DTGVSQNPRHKITKRGQNVTFRCDPISEHNRLYWYRQTLGQGPEFLTYFQNEAQLEKSRLLSDRFSAERPKGSFSTLEIQRTEQGDSAMYLCASSLDWAQETQYFGPGTRLLVL.

V gene TRBV28 combines with J gene TRBJ1-1; D remains ambiguous. Germline V gives CDR1 MDHEN, CDR2 SYDVKM. The V gene lost 7 bases and the J gene lost 1 base, with 13 bases spanning the gap. The CDR3 loop spans 14 amino acids. CDR3 coding DNA: TGTGCCAGCATCACACCTCACAGGAACACTGAAGCTTTCTTT. Protein sequence: CASITPHRNTEAFF.

The genes are TRBV20-1 and TRBJ2-1, with D perhaps matching TRBD2 (5 bases). The CDR3 is 11 residues long. V shed 3 bases and J shed 10 bases, with 10 bases lying between them. Germline V gene lookup returns CDR1 DFQATT and CDR2 SNEGSKA (reference sequence). The CDR3 DNA follows: TGCAGTGCTAGGAGGGTTACCGAGCAGTTCTTC. This gives the protein CSARRVTEQFF.

The CDR3 DNA is TGTGCCAGCAGTTTTTCCGGACAGGGCTCCTACGAGCAGTACTTC. It specifies CASSFSGQGSYEQYF. The chain employs TRBV27 and TRBJ2-7; 8 bases are a match to TRBD1. The J segment lost 0 bases and the V segment lost 3 bases, leaving 4 bases of the junction unmatched. The CDR3 sequence is 15 residues long. Germline values: CDR1 MNHEY, CDR2 SMNVEV (reference sequence).

This clone was counted a single time. This chain connects TRBV5-4 to TRBJ2-1; TRBD2 matches 7 bases. Germline CDR1 and CDR2: SGHNT and YYREEE (reference sequence). The length of the CDR3 is 14 residues. Unmatched junction bases numbered 5, after V lost 4 bases and J lost 4 bases. DNA of the CDR3: TGTGCCAGCAGCCGGGAGGAGGGGTACAATGAGCAGTTCTTC. Its translation: CASSREEGYNEQFF. Full variable domain (outside the CDR3, taken from reference TRBV5-4 and TRBJ2-1): ETGVTQSPTHLIKTRGQQVTLRCSSQSGHNTVSWYQQALGQGPQFIFQYYREEENGRGNFPPRFSGLQFPNYSSELNVNALELDDSALYLCASSREEGYNEQFFGPGTRLTVL.

The chain uses TRBV6-5 and TRBJ2-7; 8 bases are shared with TRBD1. This CDR3 is built from 16 residues. The V and J ends lost 3 bases and 3 bases, in that order; junction bases with no gene match: 10. CDR1 MNHEY and CDR2 SVGAGI come from the germline V gene. CDR3 loop: CASSYYGQGEGYEQYF. CDR3 sequence (DNA): TGTGCCAGCAGTTATTATGGACAGGGAGAAGGCTACGAGCAGTACTTC.

This clone has a handful of counts. The rearrangement links TRBV7-2 to TRBJ2-7; weak D call: TRBD2 (6 bases). The CDR3 runs to 14 residues. Germline CDR1 SGHTA, CDR2 FQGNSA. V lost 5 bases to trimming and J lost 3 bases, with 14 bases between them. CDR3: CASSPTGLRYEQYF. DNA of the CDR3: TGTGCCAGCAGCCCCACGGGACTCCGCTACGAGCAGTACTTC.

The chain is built from TRBV19 and TRBJ2-1; unclear D gene. Between the trimmed V and J ends, which lost 4 bases and 9 bases, there was a span of 10 bases. Looked up from germline, CDR1 is LNHDA and CDR2 is SQIVND (reference sequence). The CDR3 runs to 12 residues. DNA for the CDR3: TGTGCCAGTAGTAGTTTCGTCGGTGAGCAGTTCTTC. Its translation is CASSSFVGEQFF. Full variable domain (missing parts from reference TRBV19 and TRBJ2-1): DGGITQSPKYLFRKEGQNVTLSCEQNLNHDAMYWYRQDPGQGLRLIYYSQIVNDFQKGDIAEGYSVSREKKESFPLTVTSAQKNPTAFYLCASSSFVGEQFFGPGTRLTVL.

This chain uses TRBV5-4 with TRBJ1-4; D is uncertain. Germline values: CDR1 SGHNT, CDR2 YYREEE (reference sequence). The CDR3 contains 15 residues. V was clipped by 0 bases and J by 3 bases, with 9 bases between them. The CDR3 sequence: CASSLDGVANEKLFF. CDR3 nucleotide sequence: TGTGCCAGCAGCTTGGACGGTGTTGCTAATGAAAAACTGTTTTTT.

The chain joins TRBV6-5 to TRBJ1-2, with D possibly TRBD1 on 5 matching bases. The CDR3 sequence is 16 residues long. The germline gives CDR1 MNHEY, CDR2 SVGAGI. V was cut by 2 bases and J by 4 bases, with 17 bases left in between. The CDR3 region has the DNA TGTGCCAGCAGTTACGGAGAGACAGTACCCTTCTATGGCTACACCTTC. Translated, it gives CASSYGETVPFYGYTF.

The chain combines TRBV27 with TRBJ2-6; 8 nucleotides match TRBD1. The V segment lost 5 bases and the J segment 2 bases; nucleotides outside the gene matches: 5. Germline V gene sequence: CDR1 MNHEY, CDR2 SMNVEV (reference sequence). The length of the CDR3 is 16 residues. CDR3 residues: CASSRQGAPGANVLTF. CDR3 in DNA: TGTGCCAGCAGTCGGCAGGGGGCGCCTGGGGCCAACGTCCTGACTTTC.

The gene calls are TRBV2 and TRBJ1-5, with 8 bases matching TRBD1. With 6 bases clipped from V and 7 bases from J, the junction kept 11 bases outside the gene matches. CDR1 is SNHLY, CDR2 FYNNEI, per germline. The CDR3 runs to 15 residues. As DNA, the CDR3 is TGTGCCAGCAGCCCTGGGACAGGTAGAGGCCAGCCCCAGCATTTT. This gives the protein CASSPGTGRGQPQHF.

This chain joins TRBV7-9 and TRBJ2-7; 10 positions agree with TRBD2. The ends lost 5 bases at V and 2 bases at J; junction bases unmatched: 9. Germline assignment: CDR1 SEHNR and CDR2 FQNEAQ (reference sequence). This CDR3 is built from 16 residues. CDR3 nucleotides: TGTGCCAGCAGCGGGACCCCTAGCGGGAGTCCCTACGAGCAGTACTTC. This gives the protein CASSGTPSGSPYEQYF.

The chain links TRBV5-5 to TRBJ2-1; TRBD1 agrees at 10 bases. V lost 4 bases, J lost 4 bases, and 8 bases stayed unmatched. Germline values: CDR1 SGHKS, CDR2 YYEKEE (reference sequence). The CDR3 is 16 amino acids. The chain's CDR3 is CASSPTGGAAYNEQFF. CDR3 nucleotide sequence: TGTGCCAGCAGCCCGACAGGGGGCGCGGCGTACAATGAGCAGTTCTTC. Complete variable domain (other parts from reference TRBV5-5 and TRBJ2-1): DAGVTQSPTHLIKTRGQQVTLRCSPISGHKSVSWYQQVLGQGPQFIFQYYEKEERGRGNFPDRFSARQFPNYSSELNVNALLLGDSALYLCASSPTGGAAYNEQFFGPGTRLTVL.

The chain uses TRBV7-2 and TRBJ2-7; 14 bases agree with TRBD2. Unmatched junction bases numbered 3, after V lost 2 bases and J lost 0 bases. The CDR3 extends over 17 amino acids. CDR1 and CDR2 from the germline V gene are SGHTA and FQGNSA. CDR3 protein: CASSLPGLAGVSYEQYF. In DNA, the CDR3 is TGTGCCAGCAGCTTACCGGGACTAGCGGGGGTCTCCTACGAGCAGTACTTC.

This clone has just a few counts. This chain links TRBV5-6 with TRBJ2-7, with 11 bases identical to TRBD2. There are 15 residues in the CDR3. The V gene end was trimmed by 6 bases and the J gene end by 3 bases; junction bases not matched to a gene: 8. The germline V gene has CDR1 SGHDT and CDR2 YYEEEE. Written as DNA, the CDR3 is TGTGCCAGCACCCTTAGCGGGAGGGCCAGCTACGAGCAGTACTTC. As protein: CASTLSGRASYEQYF.

This chain connects TRBV4-1 to TRBJ2-1; the match to TRBD2 covers 12 bases. V lost 4 bases to trimming and J lost 6 bases; unmatched junction nucleotides: 7. Germline V CDR1 and CDR2: MGHRA, YSYEKL. CDR3 length equals 16 residues. The CDR3 DNA reads as TGCGCCAGCAGCCGGGTGACTAGCGGGAGCGGCAATGAGCAGTTCTTC. Protein product: CASSRVTSGSGNEQFF.

The J gene is TRBJ2-1, the V gene TRBV11-3, with D unresolved. Trimming stripped 3 bases from V and 9 bases from J, with 9 bases between. The CDR3 loop spans 12 amino acids. Germline-derived CDR1 and CDR2 are SGHNT and YENEEA. CDR3 amino acids: CASSFGFGEQFF. DNA for the CDR3: TGTGCCAGCAGCTTCGGGTTCGGTGAGCAGTTCTTC. Complete variable domain (other parts from reference TRBV11-3 and TRBJ2-1): EAGVVQSPRYKIIEKKQPVAFWCNPISGHNTLYWYLQNLGQGPELLIRYENEEAVDDSQLPKDRFSAERLKGVDSTLKIQPAELGDSAVYLCASSFGFGEQFFGPGTRLTVL.

Here the CDR3 reads CASSLGATLGEKLFF. For the CDR3, the DNA is TGTGCCAGCAGCTTAGGGGCAACCTTGGGTGAAAAACTGTTTTTT. The genes are TRBV7-9 and TRBJ1-4; unclear D gene. The length of the CDR3 is 15 residues. CDR1 and CDR2 from the germline V gene are SEHNR and FQNEAQ (reference sequence). Trimming pared 1 base from V and 7 bases from J, leaving 13 bases between.

The chain has TRBV5-1 and TRBJ2-5; D might be TRBD2 (6 bases). The V gene's germline CDR1 is SGHRS and CDR2 YFSETQ. The CDR3 consists of 15 residues. Trimming left V 3 bases short and J 2 bases short, with 14 bases between. CDR3 protein: CASSSMGSGQETQYF. The CDR3, as DNA: TGCGCCAGCAGCTCCATGGGGAGCGGGCAAGAGACCCAGTACTTC.

The rearrangement links TRBV25-1 to TRBJ1-5; TRBD1 is a possible D gene (6 bases). Looked up from germline, CDR1 is MGHDK and CDR2 is SYGVNS. Trimming took 3 bases from V and 9 from J, leaving 12 bases between them. This CDR3 contains 13 residues. For the CDR3, the DNA is TGTGCCAGCAGTGACCTCAGGGGTTGGCCCCAGCATTTT. Its translation is CASSDLRGWPQHF.

This chain uses TRBV28 with TRBJ1-4, with TRBD1 matching 9 bases. Germline lookup yields CDR1 MDHEN and CDR2 SYDVKM. The length of the CDR3 is 18 residues. V shed 3 bases, J shed 8 bases, and the junction held 16 bases outside the gene matches. The DNA of the CDR3 is TGTGCCAGCAGTTTCCGGGACAGGGTAATCCACGTTCGCGAAAAACTGTTTTTT. Amino acid sequence: CASSFRDRVIHVREKLFF.

The rearrangement joins TRBV28 to TRBJ1-2; 9 nucleotides align to TRBD1. The J segment lost 5 bases and the V segment lost 6 bases, leaving 4 bases of the junction unmatched. This CDR3 is built from 13 residues. Germline-derived CDR1 and CDR2 are MDHEN and SYDVKM. As DNA, the CDR3 is TGTGCCAGCAGACGGGGACAGGGATATGGCTACACCTTC. This translates into CASRRGQGYGYTF.

The genes are TRBV28 and TRBJ1-4; the D gene is possibly TRBD1 (5 bases). This CDR3 is built from 15 residues. Germline V gives CDR1 MDHEN, CDR2 SYDVKM. V lost 4 bases, J lost 3 bases, and 12 bases lay in between. The CDR3: CASSSQGSANEKLFF. The CDR3 DNA is TGTGCCAGCAGTTCCCAGGGATCGGCTAATGAAAAACTGTTTTTT.

The V and J genes are TRBV5-4 and TRBJ1-1; TRBD1 matches at 9 bases. The germline CDR1 and CDR2 sequences are SGHNT and YYREEE (reference sequence). This CDR3 region has 15 residues. V gave up 0 bases and J gave up 5 bases; unmatched junction bases: 5. The CDR3 DNA sequence: TGTGCCAGCAGCTTGGAGGGGACAGGGATGACTGAAGCTTTCTTT. Protein sequence: CASSLEGTGMTEAFF.

V and J are TRBV28 and TRBJ2-7, with TRBD1 as a possible D gene (6 bases). Trimming pared 8 bases from V and 0 bases from J, leaving 14 bases between. Per germline, CDR1 MDHEN and CDR2 SYDVKM. CDR3 size: 14 residues. The CDR3 spells CASHQGQISYEQYF. The CDR3 bases are TGTGCCAGCCACCAAGGACAGATCTCCTACGAGCAGTACTTC. The whole variable domain, filled in from reference TRBV28 and TRBJ2-7, reads DVKVTQSSRYLVKRTGEKVFLECVQDMDHENMFWYRQDPGLGLRLIYFSYDVKMKEKGDIPEGYSVSREKKERFSLILESASTNQTSMYLCASHQGQISYEQYFGPGTRLTVT.

The rearrangement uses TRBV5-8 and TRBJ1-5, with TRBD1 matching 9 bases. CDR1 is SGHTS and CDR2 is YDEGEE in the germline V gene. Trimming removed 4 bases from V and 6 bases from J; junction bases left unmatched: 8. This CDR3 contains 15 residues. The CDR3 DNA is TGTGCCAGCAGCAGGCCGGGACAGGGTATTCAGCCCCAGCATTTT. Encoded protein: CASSRPGQGIQPQHF.

In this sample, this clone turned up many times. The chain recombines TRBV19 with TRBJ1-1, with TRBD1 matching over 7 bases. Germline CDR1 and CDR2: LNHDA and SQIVND (reference sequence). V gave up 7 bases and J gave up 0 bases; unmatched junction bases: 2. The CDR3 runs 13 residues. The CDR3, as DNA: TGTGCCAGTAAGGGACAGATGAACACTGAAGCTTTCTTT. Translation gives CASKGQMNTEAFF.